The source of this T cell receptor (beta chain) is a study of identical twins. This clonotype was observed a handful of times. At one end the junction does not follow the germline gene, possibly because of a read error. MiXCR was run by TCRdb on the 5' RACE reads, yielding one entry per CDR3 protein. The table records 500,000 to 550,000 distinct CDR3 sequences, about 20% of them present only once. CDR1 and CDR2 (germline): SQVTM, ANQGSEA. This CDR3 spans 13 amino acids. These same records also appear under a second study, on T cells expressing NK-cell markers.

The chain combines TRBV29-1 with TRBJ2-4, with D uncertain. This clonotype was obtained from a woman between 18 and 29 years old in good health. The source material was CD4+ T cells sorted from blood. The CDR3 DNA is TGCAGCGCTGAAGCCAGCGCAGAAAACATTCAGTACTTC. It codes for CSAEASAENIQYF.